This T cell receptor beta chain was observed in a study of cytomegalovirus exposure and HLA in healthy donors. Overall study results and limits: Most CMV-associated TCR beta chains were later found to appear HLA-restricted. It was 160 or so TCR beta chains that were listed as cytomegalovirus-associated.

About this clone: Antigen unknown.

The PCR ran on 60 Vbeta and 13 Jbeta primers. The table came from immunoSEQ multiplex PCR; TCRdb's copy has only in-frame clones and leaves some out. The sample consists of 130,000 to 150,000 clones, 65% to 85% of them appearing once. The germline V gene encodes CDR1 MNHNY and CDR2 SVGAGI (reference sequence). This CDR3 comprises 15 residues. Sequenced input: PBMCs. The gene calls are TRBV6-6 and TRBJ2-5, with a tentative D call TRBD1 (8 bases). With the DNA end fitting TRBJ2-7 better, the J assignment may be wrong. The sequence was collected from a woman in her thirties or forties in good health and CMV-seropositive. This chain's CDR3 is CASTKTGGLSYEQYF. DNA for the CDR3: TGTGCCAGCACCAAAACAGGGGGACTATCCTACGAGCAGTACTTC.